This T cell receptor (beta chain) was sequenced in a study of cytomegalovirus exposure and HLA in healthy donors. The overall study: From roughly 180 million T cells, an earlier analysis saw under 140 million unique TCR beta sequences.

Study conclusions and caveats: TCR beta chains numbering under 200 were designated cytomegalovirus-associated.

Losses at the gene ends were 2 bases for V and 4 bases for J; bases not matched to a gene: 10. The V gene's germline CDR1 is MNHEY and CDR2 SVGAGI. This CDR3 contains 16 residues. Both 60 Vbeta primers and 13 Jbeta primers went into the PCR. Sequencing was performed with immunoSEQ multiplex PCR; in TCRdb, only in-frame clones are kept and a portion is missing. The sample shows roughly 83,000 clones, less than 85% of them seen only once. This clone showed up just once. Its antigen is not known. This sequence joins TRBV6-5 and TRBJ2-7, with 8 bases fitting TRBD1. The sequence was collected from a man in his sixties in good health and CMV-seronegative. The sample comprised PBMCs. DNA of the CDR3: TGTGCCAGCAGTTACCAGTCCGGGACAGGACCATACGAGCAGTACTTC. Its protein is CASSYQSGTGPYEQYF.